This T cell receptor (beta chain) was sequenced during a study of T cells in Graves' hyperthyroidism and ophthalmopathy. Study overall: Peripheral blood was taken when the disease was first diagnosed, before any treatment began.

Each patient was aged 18 to 65 and had newly diagnosed hyperthyroidism of under 2 months' duration. It was RNA transcripts that yielded the amplified TCR beta CDR3 regions. During a first-round RT-PCR of the TCR CDR3, the HTBI primer set was used. TCRdb re-derived calls from the multiplex PCR reads in MiXCR, one entry per CDR3 protein. Among around 350,000 distinct CDR3 sequences, over 15% were seen once, and the ten largest hold about 4%. CDR3 length: 17 amino acids. Per germline, CDR1 SGHAT and CDR2 FQNNGV. The V end was cut by 5 bases, the J end by 4 bases, with 23 bases between. Sequenced: blood. This chain joins TRBV11-2 and TRBJ2-5, with D perhaps matching TRBD2 (7 bases). The sequence came from a woman aged 18-30 years with Graves' hyperthyroidism. The CDR3 DNA reads TGTGCCAGCAGCACCCCGGGAGGCAGGGGATTAGGAGAGACCCAGTACTTC. Translation: CASSTPGGRGLGETQYF.